The clone carrying this T cell receptor (beta chain) was seen more than once but under ten times. Different DNA sequences within this sample yield the same CDR3. With V trimmed by 4 bases and J by 1 base, 2 bases remained unmatched. CDR1 and CDR2 from the germline V gene are SGHRS and YFSETQ. The CDR3 runs 14 residues. Using immunoSEQ multiplex PCR, the repertoire was profiled, and TCRdb retains in-frame clones only, with some absent. The sample yields over a million clones, around 97% seen once. These data are taken from a study of shared clonotypes between healthy human individuals. Sequencing was done on a sample of naive CD4+ T cells sorted from blood. Regarding subset: CD45RA+ positively selected. This sequence was found in a man younger than 40 in good health. The rearrangement joins TRBV5-1 to TRBJ1-1; 9 bases fit TRBD1. CDR3 amino acids: CASSRDRANTEAFF. The CDR3 nucleotides are TGCGCCAGCAGCCGGGACAGGGCGAACACTGAAGCTTTCTTT. The whole variable domain, filled in from reference TRBV5-1 and TRBJ1-1, reads KAGVTQTPRYLIKTRGQQVTLSCSPISGHRSVSWYQQTPGQGLQFLFEYFSETQRNKGNFPGRFSGRQFSNSRSEMNVSTLELGDSALYLCASSRDRANTEAFFGQGTRLTVV.